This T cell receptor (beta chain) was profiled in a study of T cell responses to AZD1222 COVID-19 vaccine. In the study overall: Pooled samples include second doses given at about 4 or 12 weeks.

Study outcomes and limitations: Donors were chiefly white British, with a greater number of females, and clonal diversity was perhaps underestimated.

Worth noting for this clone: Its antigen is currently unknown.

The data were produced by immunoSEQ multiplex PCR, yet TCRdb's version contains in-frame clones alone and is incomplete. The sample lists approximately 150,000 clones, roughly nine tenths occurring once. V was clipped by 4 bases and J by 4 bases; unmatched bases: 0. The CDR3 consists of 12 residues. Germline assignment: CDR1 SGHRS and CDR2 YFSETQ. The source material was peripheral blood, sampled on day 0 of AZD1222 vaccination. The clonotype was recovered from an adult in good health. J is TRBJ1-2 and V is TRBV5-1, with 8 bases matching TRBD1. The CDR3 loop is CASSGQGYGYTF. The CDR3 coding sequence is TGCGCCAGCAGCGGACAGGGCTATGGCTACACCTTC.